This passage covers 25 T cell receptor beta chains from one sample sequenced in a study of T cell repertoires in cytomegalovirus infection. TCRdb processed the reads anew with MiXCR; each CDR3 protein has one entry. The sample yields fewer than 400,000 distinct CDR3 sequences, 15% to 20% seen once. Input material: PBMCs. The receptors shown here come from a human donor in good health (CMV status not recorded). Some clones in this sample may be carry-over from other donors' samples.

This clonotype was seen repeatedly, ten times or more. The gene calls are TRBV6-5 and TRBJ1-6; no clear D gene. In germline, CDR1 is MNHEY, CDR2 SVGAGI. The CDR3 is 12 residues long. V was cut by 6 bases and J by 9 bases, with 9 bases left in between. The chain's CDR3 is CASSFEGSPLHF. The CDR3 nucleotides are TGTGCCAGCAGCTTTGAGGGTTCACCCCTCCACTTT.

This clonotype was seen more than once but under ten times. The V call is TRBV7-6, the J call TRBJ1-1, with D possibly being TRBD1 (5 bases). Trimming shortened V by 6 bases and J by 0 bases, and 11 bases separated the two germline ends. The CDR3 spans 14 residues. Germline values: CDR1 SGHVS, CDR2 FNYEAQ. The CDR3 loop is CASSMGTLNTEAFF. DNA for the CDR3: TGTGCCAGCAGTATGGGGACTTTGAACACTGAAGCTTTCTTT.

In this sample, this clonotype turned up many times. The J gene is TRBJ2-2, the V gene TRBV7-2; 11 nucleotides match TRBD2. Trimming took 2 bases from V and 3 from J; bases not matched to a gene: 8. Germline V gene sequence: CDR1 SGHTA, CDR2 FQGNSA. This CDR3 is built from 18 residues. CDR3 bases: TGTGCCAGCAGCTTAATGGCTGGGACTAGCGGATACACCGGGGAGCTGTTTTTT. Protein sequence: CASSLMAGTSGYTGELFF.

V gene TRBV6-8 combines with J gene TRBJ1-1; 9 nucleotides agree with TRBD1. Trimming removed 0 bases from V and 4 bases from J; junction bases left unmatched: 21. Germline lookup yields CDR1 MNHGY and CDR2 SAAAGT. This CDR3 has 21 residues. The CDR3 is CASSYSGQGFRRTHRSTEAFF. CDR3 nucleotide sequence: TGTGCCAGCAGTTACTCGGGACAGGGTTTTAGACGCACACACCGGAGCACTGAAGCTTTCTTT.

This clonotype came up many times. The gene calls are TRBV7-2 and TRBJ2-1; 7 bases fit TRBD2. The germline V gene encodes CDR1 SGHTA and CDR2 FQGNSA. This CDR3 has 15 amino acids. The junction had 6 bases not matched to a gene; V was cut back by 6 bases and J by 1 base. The CDR3 reads CASRLTSVSYNEQFF. DNA of the CDR3: TGTGCCAGCAGATTAACTAGCGTTTCCTACAATGAGCAGTTCTTC.

This clonotype was detected many times. The chain combines TRBV7-2 with TRBJ2-3, with D unclear. Germline V CDR1 and CDR2: SGHTA, FQGNSA. The CDR3 is made up of 15 amino acids. Trimming cost V 3 bases and J 2 bases, with 12 bases left between them. The CDR3 region has the DNA TGTGCCAGCAGCTTCAACACAGCATACACAGATACGCAGTATTTT. It yields the protein CASSFNTAYTDTQYF.

The table lists this clonotype with many counts. The J gene is TRBJ2-5, the V gene TRBV7-2; 9 bases fit TRBD2. Germline CDR1 and CDR2: SGHTA and FQGNSA. The CDR3 sequence is 15 residues long. V lost 2 bases, J lost 4 bases, and 5 bases stayed unmatched. The CDR3 loop is CASSLMGGGAETQYF. In DNA, the CDR3 is TGTGCCAGCAGCTTAATGGGCGGGGGGGCAGAGACCCAGTACTTC.

The chain is built from TRBV27 and TRBJ2-3, with D uncertain. V lost 4 bases and J 4 bases, leaving 15 bases between the germline ends. The CDR3 sequence is 15 residues long. Germline CDR1 and CDR2: MNHEY and SMNVEV (reference sequence). In DNA, the CDR3 is TGTGCCAGCAGTTCTCGGCAGGATAGGGCAGATACGCAGTATTTT. Translation: CASSSRQDRADTQYF.

The V call is TRBV18, the J call TRBJ2-5, with a tentative D call TRBD2 (6 bases). Trimming removed 0 bases from V and 5 bases from J, with 16 bases in between. The CDR3 contains 16 residues. Germline values: CDR1 KGHSH, CDR2 LQKENI. The CDR3 DNA sequence: TGTGCCAGCTCACCACCGTCGGAGGGACCGGGGGAGACCCAGTACTTC. Translated, it gives CASSPPSEGPGETQYF. The variable domain in full, with the rest retrieved from reference TRBV18 and TRBJ2-5, is NAGVMQNPRHLVRRRGQEARLRCSPMKGHSHVYWYRQLPEEGLKFMVYLQKENIIDESGMPKERFSAEFPKEGPSILRIQQVVRGDSAAYFCASSPPSEGPGETQYFGPGTRLLVL.

This clonotype was counted a few times. The chain is built from TRBV28 and TRBJ2-7; TRBD1 aligns across 10 bases. With 4 bases clipped from V and 1 base from J, the junction kept 7 bases outside the gene matches. The germline CDR1 and CDR2 sequences are MDHEN and SYDVKM. The CDR3 is 16 amino acids. The CDR3 nucleotides are TGTGCCAGCAGTTCCATCGACAGGGGGCTATCCTACGAGCAGTACTTC. It is translated as CASSSIDRGLSYEQYF.

This clonotype was observed at least ten times. The V call is TRBV12-3 or TRBV12-4, the J call TRBJ2-1; 7 positions agree with TRBD2. The CDR3 length is 15 residues. The V and J ends lost 4 bases and 8 bases, in that order; junction bases with no gene match: 11. The CDR3 DNA sequence: TGTGCCAGCAGTTGGGCCCGGACTAGTCCCCATGAGCAGTTCTTC. This sequence encodes CASSWARTSPHEQFF.

This clonotype was counted only a few times. V and J are TRBV23-1 and TRBJ1-5; D gene uncertain. TRBV23-1 is labeled an ORF, and its function is uncertain. V lost 1 base and J 4 bases, leaving 17 bases between the germline ends. The CDR3 extends over 17 amino acids. The CDR3 sequence is CASSQFLVVQTNQPQHF. CDR3 sequence (DNA): TGCGCCAGCAGTCAATTCCTCGTCGTCCAGACGAATCAGCCCCAGCATTTT.

In its sample, this clonotype was seen many times. The chain joins TRBV7-2 to TRBJ2-4; a weak D match, TRBD2 (7 bases). The V end was cut by 7 bases, the J end by 6 bases, with 19 bases between. There are 15 residues in the CDR3. In germline, CDR1 is SGHTA, CDR2 FQGNSA. DNA for the CDR3: TGTGCCAGCACCCCCCCGGGGGGCATGGGAAACATTCAGTACTTC. It translates to CASTPPGGMGNIQYF.

The rearrangement links TRBV20-1 to TRBJ1-1; 9 bases match TRBD1. J gave up 8 bases and V 1 base, and 8 bases lay outside the gene matches. The CDR3 extends over 14 amino acids. Per the germline V gene, CDR1 is DFQATT and CDR2 is SNEGSKA (reference sequence). The CDR3 region is CSARADRGGGEAFF. The CDR3 bases are TGCAGTGCTAGAGCGGACAGGGGAGGTGGGGAAGCTTTCTTT.

The table lists this clonotype with many counts. The genes are TRBV7-2 and TRBJ1-2; 7 nucleotides match TRBD1. Germline assignment: CDR1 SGHTA and CDR2 FQGNSA. The CDR3 contains 14 residues. J gave up 6 bases and V 4 bases, and 8 bases lay outside the gene matches. CDR3 in amino acids: CASSYHRGGDGYTF. For the CDR3, the DNA is TGTGCCAGCAGCTACCACAGGGGTGGGGATGGCTACACCTTC.

This clonotype was seen only a few times. The chain carries TRBV5-1 and TRBJ2-7, with 9 nucleotides matching TRBD1. Germline V gene data show CDR1 as SGHRS and CDR2 as YFSETQ. Losses at the gene ends were 6 bases for V and 6 bases for J; bases not matched to a gene: 16. This CDR3 is 16 amino acids long. The CDR3 reads CASTPGGSDRGSEQYF. DNA of the CDR3: TGCGCCAGCACCCCCGGGGGTTCGGACAGGGGAAGCGAGCAGTACTTC. The full variable domain, with the rest looked up from reference TRBV5-1 and TRBJ2-7, is KAGVTQTPRYLIKTRGQQVTLSCSPISGHRSVSWYQQTPGQGLQFLFEYFSETQRNKGNFPGRFSGRQFSNSRSEMNVSTLELGDSALYLCASTPGGSDRGSEQYFGPGTRLTVT.

CDR3 DNA sequence: TGTGCCAGCAGCGCGCGGGGGGCGGTCACCGGGGAGCTGTTTTTT. Its translation: CASSARGAVTGELFF. V and J are TRBV7-8 and TRBJ2-2, with TRBD2 matching 8 bases. The trim removed 5 bases at V and 4 bases at J, leaving 6 bases unmatched. The CDR3 extends over 15 amino acids. The germline gives CDR1 SGHVS, CDR2 FQNEAQ. Based on the CDR3 plus reference TRBV7-8 and TRBJ2-2, the full variable domain is GAGVSQSPRYKVAKRGQDVALRCDPISGHVSLFWYQQALGQGPEFLTYFQNEAQLDKSGLPSDRFFAERPEGSVSTLKIQRTQQEDSAVYLCASSARGAVTGELFFGEGSRLTVL.

This clonotype showed up many times. The DNA for the CDR3 is TGTGCCAGCAACCCTCAGGGGGCGGGCTATGGCTACACCTTC. Its protein is CASNPQGAGYGYTF. The rearrangement uses TRBV7-2 and TRBJ1-2; 8 bases align to TRBD1. The CDR3 runs to 14 residues. Trimming at V came to 7 bases and at J to 4 bases, leaving 8 bases not matched to a gene. Germline V gene lookup returns CDR1 SGHTA and CDR2 FQGNSA.

There are a few counts of this clonotype. This rearrangement joins TRBV6-2 or TRBV6-3 to TRBJ2-1; possibly TRBD1 for D (7 bases). Germline lookup yields CDR1 MNHEY and CDR2 SVGEGT. The CDR3 is 14 amino acids. Trimming removed 2 bases from V and 9 bases from J, with 14 bases in between. Written as DNA, the CDR3 is TGTGCCAGCAGTTACATCGGAGGGGGCATTGAGCAGTTCTTC. Its protein product is CASSYIGGGIEQFF.

The chain joins TRBV6-1 to TRBJ1-1; D remains unclear. Trimming removed 6 bases from V and 7 bases from J, with 9 bases in between. The V gene's germline CDR1 is MNHNS and CDR2 SASEGT. The CDR3 runs 11 residues. In DNA form, the CDR3 reads TGTGCCAGCAGGAACAGTGTTGAAGCTTTCTTT. This codes for CASRNSVEAFF.

This clonotype was counted a few times. The V gene is TRBV20-1, the J gene TRBJ1-5, with D possibly matching TRBD1 (5 bases). CDR3 length: 12 residues. The V and J ends lost 6 bases and 7 bases respectively, with 13 bases between them. Germline CDR1 DFQATT, CDR2 SNEGSKA (reference sequence). The CDR3 DNA is TGCAGTGCCCGAAAGTGGACACAGCCCCAGCATTTT. Protein: CSARKWTQPQHF.

J is TRBJ2-3 and V is TRBV19; 12 nucleotides match TRBD2. The V gene end was trimmed by 7 bases and the J gene end by 0 bases; junction bases not matched to a gene: 11. This CDR3 contains 18 residues. CDR1 and CDR2 (germline): LNHDA, SQIVND (reference sequence). CDR3 residues: CASTPIRTSGESTDTQYF. CDR3 DNA sequence: TGTGCCAGTACCCCCATTCGGACTAGCGGGGAAAGCACAGATACGCAGTATTTT.

The chain uses TRBV7-9 and TRBJ2-5; D ambiguous. The ends were cut back, 1 base at V and 2 bases at J, with 11 bases in the middle. CDR1 SEHNR and CDR2 FQNEAQ come from the germline V gene (reference sequence). This CDR3 has 15 residues. CDR3 loop: CASSLGARSQETQYF. CDR3 sequence (DNA): TGTGCCAGCAGCTTAGGCGCGAGAAGTCAAGAGACCCAGTACTTC.

This clonotype was detected only a few times. This chain links TRBV6-2 or TRBV6-3 with TRBJ2-3; 8 bases line up with TRBD1. Germline V CDR1 and CDR2: MNHEY, SVGEGT. The CDR3 extends over 14 amino acids. V was clipped by 7 bases and J by 9 bases; unmatched bases: 12. CDR3 DNA: TGTGCCAGCAACGACCGGGACAGGTTCAGAACGCAGTATTTT. Its translation is CASNDRDRFRTQYF.

This clonotype was detected a few times. The rearrangement uses TRBV6-1 and TRBJ1-5; D gene ambiguous. CDR3 length: 13 amino acids. Germline values: CDR1 MNHNS, CDR2 SASEGT. V was clipped by 8 bases and J by 5 bases, with 13 bases between them. CDR3 protein: CASLDDLYQPQHF. The CDR3 bases are TGTGCCAGCCTGGATGATCTTTATCAGCCCCAGCATTTT.